The 6 T cell receptor beta chains given below trace back to one sample, sequenced in a study of neurological immune-mediated disorders. TCRdb reanalysed the 5' RACE reads using MiXCR and keeps one entry per CDR3 protein. The sample comprises some 24,000 distinct CDR3 sequences, 5% to 7% of which are singletons, and about 4.3% rests with the top ten. Material: PBMCs. These receptors were obtained from a woman aged 40 to 55 in good health.

By share, this clonotype ranks as medium-sized (0.01 to 0.1%). J is TRBJ2-2 and V is TRBV10-3; D is ambiguous. The germline V gene encodes CDR1 ENHRY and CDR2 SYGVKD. The length of the CDR3 is 14 residues. V lost 2 bases and J 0 bases, leaving 4 bases between the germline ends. The CDR3, as DNA: TGTGCCATCAGTGAGACCACGAACACCGGGGAGCTGTTTTTT. This codes for CAISETTNTGELFF.

This clonotype was observed at least ten times. The genes are TRBV6-5 and TRBJ2-5; 10 positions agree with TRBD2. Trimming took 6 bases from V and 4 from J; bases not matched to a gene: 20. CDR3 length equals 19 residues. Germline values: CDR1 MNHEY, CDR2 SVGAGI. For the CDR3, the DNA is TGTGCCAGCAGCCCCCTGGGGATAGCGGGAGGCCGAAGGTCAGAGACCCAGTACTTC. It codes for CASSPLGIAGGRRSETQYF.

This clonotype was counted ten times or more. The chain combines TRBV7-2 with TRBJ1-1; the D is unclear. The germline V and J ends were trimmed by 0 bases and 5 bases, with 10 bases remaining between them. The germline gives CDR1 SGHTA, CDR2 FQGNSA. The length of the CDR3 is 14 residues. The CDR3 region has the DNA TGTGCCAGCAGCTTAGCCGGGATGGAGACTGAAGCTTTCTTT. Amino acid sequence: CASSLAGMETEAFF.

This chain links TRBV3-1 with TRBJ2-3, with 12 bases aligning to TRBD2. This CDR3 spans 17 amino acids. V was clipped by 3 bases and J by 4 bases; unmatched bases: 8. Germline CDR1 is LGHDT and CDR2 is YNNKEL (reference sequence). DNA for the CDR3: TGTGCCAGCAGCCAGGAGCCGGGACTAGCGGGCCCAGATACGCAGTATTTT. It yields the protein CASSQEPGLAGPDTQYF.

This clonotype was picked up many times. The CDR3 DNA sequence: TGTGCCAGCAGCCCTTTGTACGAGCAGTACTTC. This encodes CASSPLYEQYF. The rearrangement links TRBV7-9 to TRBJ2-7; D is ambiguous. CDR1 is SEHNR, CDR2 FQNEAQ, per germline (reference sequence). The CDR3 runs 11 residues. V was pared by 5 bases and J by 4 bases, with 6 bases between. Looking up the rest from reference TRBV7-9 and TRBJ2-7 gives the full variable domain: DTGVSQNPRHKITKRGQNVTFRCDPISEHNRLYWYRQTLGQGPEFLTYFQNEAQLEKSRLLSDRFSAERPKGSFSTLEIQRTEQGDSAMYLCASSPLYEQYFGPGTRLTVT.

This clonotype showed up many times. The V gene is TRBV5-1, the J gene TRBJ1-6, with no clear D. In germline, CDR1 is SGHRS, CDR2 YFSETQ. Trimming pared 0 bases from V and 7 bases from J, leaving 11 bases between. CDR3 length equals 15 residues. The CDR3 here is CASSLGTAGNSPLHF. The CDR3 region has the DNA TGCGCCAGCAGCTTGGGAACGGCAGGCAATTCACCCCTCCACTTT. Variable domain in full (rest from reference TRBV5-1 and TRBJ1-6): KAGVTQTPRYLIKTRGQQVTLSCSPISGHRSVSWYQQTPGQGLQFLFEYFSETQRNKGNFPGRFSGRQFSNSRSEMNVSTLELGDSALYLCASSLGTAGNSPLHFGNGTRLTVT.